One sample yielded the 23 T cell receptor beta chains listed below, sequenced in a study of PD-1 blockade in classical Hodgkin lymphoma (TCRdb year 2020). Library construction relied on the immunoSEQ multiplex PCR assay. TCRdb took over this immuneACCESS table, retaining in-frame rearrangements with V and J assigned. Such tables are incomplete; in checked studies, under half of the missing clones stem from an unresolved V gene, and the remainder is unexplained. The sample has roughly 21,000 clones on record, roughly 85% of them singletons. Of the sample, 13% is held by the ten largest clones. What this sample's time point label stands for: cycle 4 day 1 (C4D1), after 6 weeks of nivolumab. All trial patients had relapsed after autologous stem cell transplantation, with cohorts A, B and C differing in prior brentuximab vedotin exposure. The sample here was peripheral blood mononuclear cells (PBMCs), taken before the fourth cycle of nivolumab. The receptors shown here come from a human donor with classical Hodgkin lymphoma.

The rearrangement links TRBV6-6 to TRBJ2-1, with TRBD2 matching 9 bases. CDR3 length: 13 amino acids. Germline-derived CDR1 and CDR2 are MNHNY and SVGAGI (reference sequence). After removal of 4 bases from V and 9 bases from J, the junction contained 4 bases not matched to a gene. DNA of the CDR3: TGTGCCAGCAGTTCCATACTAGCGGGTGAGCAGTTCTTC. This gives the protein CASSSILAGEQFF.

The chain joins TRBV4-2 to TRBJ2-2; 15 positions agree with TRBD2. This CDR3 region has 18 residues. Per germline, CDR1 LGHNA and CDR2 YNFKEQ. With 1 base clipped from V and 3 bases from J, the junction kept 3 bases outside the gene matches. CDR3 in amino acids: CASSQGTSGGADTGELFF. The CDR3 DNA is TGTGCCAGCAGCCAAGGGACTAGCGGGGGGGCGGACACCGGGGAGCTGTTTTTT.

The gene calls are TRBV11-2 and TRBJ2-5; 8 positions agree with TRBD2. Germline CDR1 and CDR2: SGHAT and FQNNGV. The CDR3 loop spans 14 amino acids. The trim removed 5 bases at V and 5 bases at J, leaving 7 bases unmatched. CDR3 region: CASSPGGGGETQYF. In DNA, the CDR3 is TGTGCCAGCAGCCCGGGAGGGGGAGGGGAGACCCAGTACTTC.

V usage is TRBV5-1 and J usage is TRBJ2-3; 8 bases map to TRBD2. The V gene end was trimmed by 2 bases and the J gene end by 2 bases; junction bases not matched to a gene: 7. This CDR3 contains 16 residues. CDR1 and CDR2 from the germline V gene are SGHRS and YFSETQ. In DNA, the CDR3 is TGCGCCAGCAGCTTAACAGCGGGGGCCTCCACAGATACGCAGTATTTT. Translating gives CASSLTAGASTDTQYF.

The chain carries TRBV7-6 and TRBJ2-1; 7 nucleotides match TRBD1. Per germline, CDR1 SGHVS and CDR2 FNYEAQ. This CDR3 region has 12 residues. The V segment lost 3 bases and the J segment 8 bases; nucleotides outside the gene matches: 1. CDR3 coding DNA: TGTGCCAGCAGCTTTACAGGGGATGAGCAGTTCTTC. Its translation is CASSFTGDEQFF. The whole variable domain, remainder taken from reference TRBV7-6 and TRBJ2-1, is GAGVSQSPRYKVTKRGQDVALRCDPISGHVSLYWYRQALGQGPEFLTYFNYEAQQDKSGLPNDRFSAERPEGSISTLTIQRTEQRDSAMYRCASSFTGDEQFFGPGTRLTVL.

This chain connects TRBV7-3 to TRBJ2-2; the D is unclear. V lost 4 bases to trimming and J lost 5 bases, with 11 bases between them. Germline lookup yields CDR1 SGHTA and CDR2 FQGTGA. The CDR3 sequence is 14 residues long. The CDR3: CASSSRTRTGELFF. The DNA for the CDR3 is TGTGCCAGCAGCTCCCGGACGCGAACCGGGGAGCTGTTTTTT.

V and J are TRBV7-6 and TRBJ2-7; possibly TRBD1 for D (5 bases). Between the trimmed V and J ends, which lost 0 bases and 8 bases, there was a span of 17 bases. In germline, CDR1 is SGHVS, CDR2 FNYEAQ. This CDR3 is 15 amino acids long. Here the CDR3 DNA reads TGTGCCAGCAGCTTAGCAATGGACACCAAAAGGAAGCAGTACTTC. It codes for CASSLAMDTKRKQYF.

This clone was picked up one time. V is TRBV25-1 and J is TRBJ2-4, with D unclear. The CDR3 spans 16 residues. Germline loops: CDR1 MGHDK, CDR2 SYGVNS. Trimming shortened V by 3 bases and J by 0 bases, and 12 bases separated the two germline ends. The CDR3 is CASSDLSGLAKNIQYF. In DNA, the CDR3 is TGTGCCAGCAGTGACCTTTCGGGCCTAGCCAAAAACATTCAGTACTTC.

The CDR3 loop is CASSRDFSNQPQHF. Here the CDR3 DNA reads TGTGCCAGCAGCCGGGACTTTAGCAATCAGCCCCAGCATTTT. The chain couples TRBV7-9 to TRBJ1-5; tentative D call: TRBD1 (5 bases). The CDR3 spans 14 residues. V was shortened by 5 bases and J by 0 bases, with 8 bases between the two germline ends. The V gene's germline CDR1 is SEHNR and CDR2 FQNEAQ (reference sequence).

This chain connects TRBV6-5 to TRBJ1-2; D gene ambiguous. Germline lookup yields CDR1 MNHEY and CDR2 SVGAGI. V lost 4 bases and J 8 bases, leaving 11 bases between the germline ends. CDR3 length: 12 residues. The CDR3, as DNA: TGTGCCAGCAGTTCCAGGACTGGGGGCTACACCTTC. It yields the protein CASSSRTGGYTF.

Comment on this clone: A read error may account for a junction end that differs from germline. The CDR3 sequence: CASSVASGHNEQFF. The CDR3 nucleotides are TGTGCCAGCAGCGTAGCTAGCGGTCACAATGAGCAGTTCTTC. This sequence joins TRBV7-9 and TRBJ2-1, with 7 nucleotides matching TRBD2. This CDR3 has 14 residues. CDR1 SEHNR and CDR2 FQNEAQ come from the germline V gene (reference sequence).

The chain joins TRBV11-1 to TRBJ2-2; D call uncertain. V was pared by 5 bases and J by 4 bases, with 5 bases between. The CDR3 has 12 residues. Germline CDR1 SGHAT, CDR2 FQDESV (reference sequence). The CDR3 sequence is CASSRPTGELFF. CDR3 nucleotides: TGTGCCAGCAGCCGTCCCACCGGGGAGCTGTTTTTT.

The genes are TRBV19 and TRBJ1-2; tentative D call: TRBD1 (5 bases). The CDR3 consists of 11 residues. CDR1 and CDR2 (germline): LNHDA, SQIVND (reference sequence). V was clipped by 6 bases and J by 4 bases, with 6 bases between them. CDR3 in amino acids: CASRGVYGYTF. The CDR3, as DNA: TGTGCCAGTAGAGGGGTCTATGGCTACACCTTC. The whole variable domain, filled in from reference TRBV19 and TRBJ1-2, reads DGGITQSPKYLFRKEGQNVTLSCEQNLNHDAMYWYRQDPGQGLRLIYYSQIVNDFQKGDIAEGYSVSREKKESFPLTVTSAQKNPTAFYLCASRGVYGYTFGSGTRLTVV.

This chain uses TRBV4-3 with TRBJ2-1, with 7 bases aligning to TRBD1. The germline gives CDR1 LGHNA, CDR2 YSLEER. With V trimmed by 1 base and J by 2 bases, 8 bases remained unmatched. This CDR3 is 17 amino acids long. CDR3: CASSQVGRQGTYNEQFF. As DNA, the CDR3 is TGCGCCAGCAGCCAAGTGGGTCGACAGGGTACCTACAATGAGCAGTTCTTC.

This chain joins TRBV6-5 and TRBJ1-1; possibly TRBD1 for D (6 bases). CDR3 length: 12 amino acids. Germline loops: CDR1 MNHEY, CDR2 SVGAGI. V was trimmed by 6 bases and J by 5 bases, leaving 10 bases between them. This chain's CDR3 is CASRVQGTEAFF. The DNA of the CDR3 is TGTGCCAGCAGGGTTCAGGGGACTGAAGCTTTCTTT.

The CDR3 DNA reads TGTGCCAGCAGGGATCCGGGACAGGACTATGGCTACACCTTC. This codes for CASRDPGQDYGYTF. The chain recombines TRBV2 with TRBJ1-2, with TRBD1 identical over 8 bases. V gave up 6 bases and J gave up 3 bases; unmatched junction bases: 6. The CDR3 spans 14 residues. Germline CDR1 reads SNHLY; CDR2 reads FYNNEI.

The chain employs TRBV7-2 and TRBJ2-2, with 7 bases aligning to TRBD1. The CDR3 is 13 amino acids. Germline V gene data show CDR1 as SGHTA and CDR2 as FQGNSA. With 5 bases clipped from V and 5 bases from J, the junction kept 2 bases outside the gene matches. The CDR3 DNA reads as TGTGCCAGCAGCCCGACAGGGACCGGGGAGCTGTTTTTT. This sequence encodes CASSPTGTGELFF.

The chain employs TRBV29-1 and TRBJ2-2; TRBD1 is a possible D gene (6 bases). CDR3 size: 13 residues. CDR1 is SQVTM and CDR2 is ANQGSEA in the germline V gene. Trimming took off 6 bases at V and 2 bases at J, with 10 bases between the two ends. In DNA, the CDR3 is TGCAGCGTCCGGGACACTAACACCGGGGAGCTGTTTTTT. Translating it yields CSVRDTNTGELFF.

The V and J genes are TRBV4-1 and TRBJ2-5; D gene uncertain. The germline V gene has CDR1 MGHRA and CDR2 YSYEKL. Trimming pared 0 bases from V and 10 bases from J, leaving 18 bases between. This CDR3 is 15 amino acids long. The CDR3 DNA reads TGCGCCAGCAGCCAAGAATCGCGTCTCTCCCCGGTCCAGTACTTC. Its translation: CASSQESRLSPVQYF.

For the CDR3, the DNA is TGTGCCAGCAGCCGCCAGGGGGAGAACACTGAAGCTTTCTTT. Amino acid sequence: CASSRQGENTEAFF. V is TRBV13 and J is TRBJ1-1; 7 bases line up with TRBD1. The CDR3 is made up of 14 amino acids. The junction had 4 bases not matched to a gene; V was cut back by 5 bases and J by 1 base. CDR1 PRHDT and CDR2 FYEKMQ come from the germline V gene (reference sequence).

The rearrangement joins TRBV5-8 to TRBJ2-2; the match to TRBD1 covers 9 bases. The V segment lost 6 bases and the J segment 9 bases; nucleotides outside the gene matches: 9. The CDR3 totals 14 residues. Looked up from germline, CDR1 is SGHTS and CDR2 is YDEGEE. CDR3 bases: TGTGCCAGCAAAAGGGACAGGGATCTTCGGGAGCTGTTTTTT. Amino acid sequence: CASKRDRDLRELFF.

V gene TRBV21-1 combines with J gene TRBJ2-1; no DNA check was done on the table's D call, TRBD2. TRBV21-1 counts as a pseudogene. The CDR3 length is 16 residues. In DNA, the CDR3 is TGTGCCAGCAGCCACGGACTAGCGGCACCCTACAATGAGCAGTTCTTC. This encodes CASSHGLAAPYNEQFF.

The genes are TRBV5-6 and TRBJ1-3; D is possibly TRBD1 (6 bases). The germline V and J ends were trimmed by 0 bases and 4 bases, with 17 bases remaining between them. CDR3 length: 17 amino acids. The germline CDR1 and CDR2 sequences are SGHDT and YYEEEE. CDR3 nucleotide sequence: TGTGCCAGCAGCTTGGGGGCAGACACAGGGCCAGGAAACACCATATATTTT. Translated, it gives CASSLGADTGPGNTIYF.